This is a list of T cell receptor beta chains from one sample in a study of T cells in Graves' hyperthyroidism and ophthalmopathy. MiXCR, applied by TCRdb to the multiplex PCR reads, yields one record per CDR3 protein. Of 560,000 or so distinct CDR3 sequences detected, about 20% appear once; the ten largest clones hold about half. The material sequenced was blood. Receptors originate from a man aged 35 to 55 with Graves' ophthalmopathy. Each CDR3 is given with its conserved first and last residue. A D gene is named only where the DNA matches it firmly. Clone size is stated in some rows and not others, as once, few, many or a class when expanded.

J,D,size,V,DNA,CDR3
TRBJ2-1,TRBD2,.,TRBV29-1,TGCAGCGGGGGACTAGCAGAATACAATGAGCAGTTCTTC,CSGGLAEYNEQFF
TRBJ1-5,.,few,TRBV6-1,TGTGCCAGCAGTCTCCGACCCGGAGATCAGCCCCAGCATTTT,CASSLRPGDQPQHF
TRBJ2-7,.,many,TRBV30,TGTGCCTGGACGGATTCCTACGAGCAGTACTTC,CAWTDSYEQYF
TRBJ2-1,.,.,TRBV7-9,TGTGCCCTTCGGGGCTGGAATGAGCAGTTCTTC,CALRGWNEQFF
TRBJ1-1,.,many,TRBV15,TGTGCCACCAGCAGAGATCGGGGGCGAGTGGCCCAAGCTTTCTTT,CATSRDRGRVAQAFF
TRBJ2-1,TRBD2,.,TRBV7-2,TGTGCCAGCAGCTTATCCTCGGGAGCGGGGGGAAGAAATGAGCAGTTCTTC,CASSLSSGAGGRNEQFF
TRBJ1-1,.,few,TRBV20-1,TGCAGTGCAGCTCGTGGCACTGAAGCTTTCTTT,CSAARGTEAFF
TRBJ2-5,.,.,TRBV29-1,TGCAGCGTTACTCGACAGGATAAAGAGACCCAGTACTTC,CSVTRQDKETQYF
TRBJ1-2,.,.,TRBV6-1,TGTGCCAGCAGACAGGACAGAGTCTATGGCTACACCTTC,CASRQDRVYGYTF
TRBJ2-1,TRBD2,many,TRBV5-1,TGCGCCAGCAGCGGTAGCGGGAGGGCCTTCGAGCAGTTCTTC,CASSGSGRAFEQFF
TRBJ2-7,TRBD1,many,TRBV5-1,TGCGCCAGCAGCTTGGCCTGGGACAGAATAAACTACGAGCAGTACTTC,CASSLAWDRINYEQYF
TRBJ2-1,TRBD2,many,TRBV10-3,TGTGCCGTTCGACTAGCGGACGACAATGAGCAGTTCTTC,CAVRLADDNEQFF
TRBJ1-1,TRBD1,many,TRBV5-1,TGCGCCAGCAGCTTTAGACAGGGGGCCATGAACACTGAAGCTTTCTTT,CASSFRQGAMNTEAFF
TRBJ2-1,.,.,TRBV15,TGTGCCACCAGCAGAGATTCCGGGGCGAACAATGAGCAGTTCTTC,CATSRDSGANNEQFF
TRBJ2-5,TRBD2,.,TRBV3-1,TGTGCCAGCAGCCGGTCCCTAGCGGGGGATTGGGAGACCCAGTACTTC,CASSRSLAGDWETQYF
TRBJ2-7,.,.,TRBV7-9,TGTGCCAGCAGCTCTCGGGAGCGCCTGTGGGAGCAGTACTTC,CASSSRERLWEQYF
TRBJ1-6,TRBD1,.,TRBV4-1,TGCGCCAGCAGCCAGGGACGTGGACAGGGAGGGGGTAATTCACCCCTCCACTTT,CASSQGRGQGGGNSPLHF
TRBJ2-2,TRBD1,few,TRBV25-1,TGTGCCAGCAGTGATTGGACAGGGGTTACCGGGGAGCTGTTTTTT,CASSDWTGVTGELFF
TRBJ1-1,.,.,TRBV2,TGTGCCAGCAGTGAAGCTGGGGCACGAAGATCGATGAACACTGAAGCTTTCTTT,CASSEAGARRSMNTEAFF
TRBJ2-3,.,many,TRBV7-2,TGTGCCAGCAGCCCAACCCTCGGGGCCTCGAGACTTACTCCCACAGATACGCAGTATTTT,CASSPTLGASRLTPTDTQYF
TRBJ2-1,.,many,TRBV7-3,TGTGCCAGCAGCTTAAGAGGGGGAAGCTCCTACAATGAGCAGTTCTTC,CASSLRGGSSYNEQFF
TRBJ1-2,.,.,TRBV3-1,TGTGCCAGCAGCCCGGTGAATCGCTATGGCTACACCTTC,CASSPVNRYGYTF
TRBJ1-4,.,few,TRBV4-2,TGTGCCAGCAGCCAATTTCGCGCAACTAATGAAAAACTGTTTTTT,CASSQFRATNEKLFF
TRBJ1-2,TRBD1,many,TRBV20-1,TGCAGTGCTGTCCGGGACAGGGGCTATGGCTACACCTTC,CSAVRDRGYGYTF
TRBJ2-3,.,many,TRBV11-2,TGTGCCAGCAGTTGGACTGGAGATACGCAGTATTTT,CASSWTGDTQYF
TRBJ2-2,.,few,TRBV20-1,TGCAGTGCTAGAAGGGGGGGGGCGAACACCGGGGAGCTGTTTTTT,CSARRGGANTGELFF
TRBJ2-7,.,many,TRBV30,TGTGCCTGGAGGGCAGTATCCTACGAGCAGTACTTC,CAWRAVSYEQYF
TRBJ2-7,.,.,TRBV20-1,TGCAGTGCTAGTACTATAGCGCACGTGCAGTACTTC,CSASTIAHVQYF
TRBJ1-2,.,once,TRBV20-1,TGCAGTGCTAGAGATCTTCGAACCTACGGAGGCTACACCTTC,CSARDLRTYGGYTF
TRBJ2-5,.,many,TRBV7-3,TGTGCCAGCAGCAGGGACGGCTCCCAAGAGACCCAGTACTTC,CASSRDGSQETQYF
TRBJ2-7,.,few,TRBV28,TGTGCCAGCAGGCCATACGTCGCCTACGAGCAGTACTTC,CASRPYVAYEQYF
TRBJ2-2,.,many,TRBV2,TGTGCCAGCAGTCGGGGCGGGACAGTGGCCGGGGAGCTGTTTTTT,CASSRGGTVAGELFF
TRBJ2-7,.,many,TRBV18,TGTGCCAGCTCACCACAAAGGACAACCGCCTACGAGCAGTACTTC,CASSPQRTTAYEQYF
TRBJ1-1,.,many,TRBV7-2,TGTGCCAGCACCCGACTAGGATTGAACACTGAAGCTTTCTTT,CASTRLGLNTEAFF
TRBJ2-1,.,.,TRBV15,TGTGCCACCAGCAGAGGACAGACCGGACCGCTCAATGAGCAGTTCTTC,CATSRGQTGPLNEQFF
TRBJ2-5,.,many,TRBV10-3,TGTGCCATCAGTGTGGGCCTCCAAGAGACCCAGTACTTC,CAISVGLQETQYF
TRBJ2-1,.,few,TRBV5-1,TGCGCCAGCAGCCCCTTTACGGATGAGCAGTTCTTC,CASSPFTDEQFF
TRBJ1-6,.,few,TRBV4-1,TGCGCCAGCAGCCATATTGGGTATAATTCACCCCTCCACTTT,CASSHIGYNSPLHF
TRBJ2-1,.,many,TRBV3-1,TGTGCCAGCAGCCCCCGGGCCGTCTACAATGAGCAGTTCTTC,CASSPRAVYNEQFF
TRBJ1-6,.,.,TRBV30,TGTGCCTGGAGTGTACCGGCCGGGTATAATTCACCCCTCCACTTT,CAWSVPAGYNSPLHF
TRBJ1-1,.,.,TRBV19,TGTGCCAGTAGTATATCGAGGGGAAGGGGTCCTGAAGCTTTCTTT,CASSISRGRGPEAFF